Listed below are T cell receptor beta chains from one sample, sequenced in a study of blood T cell repertoires in COVID-19. Produced via immunoSEQ multiplex PCR; TCRdb's table is partial and in-frame only. The sample has approximately 120,000 clones, approximately 88% seen once; the top ten hold approximately 8%. The sequencing input was peripheral blood. The receptors were gathered from a man in his forties or fifties with acute or convalescent COVID-19. The CDR3 runs from the conserved cysteine through the conserved F or W. The D gene is left open where the match is weak. Clone size is given for some rows only: seen once, a few or many times, or a class if the clone is expanded.

d_call | j_call | v_call | clone_size | cdr3_nt | cdr3_aa
. | TRBJ2-7 | TRBV7-2 | . | TGTGCCAGCAGCTTAGCGCTAAGGGGCTCCTACGAGCAGTACTTC | CASSLALRGSYEQYF
TRBD1 | TRBJ2-5 | TRBV5-1 | . | TGCGCCAGCAGCTCCGACAGGGTCCCAGAGACCCAGTACTTC | CASSSDRVPETQYF
. | TRBJ1-1 | TRBV10-3 | . | TGTGCCACGTGGGCCGAGTCCGCTGAAGCTTTCTTT | CATWAESAEAFF
TRBD2 | TRBJ2-1 | TRBV5-8 | . | TGTGCCAGCAGCCCCCTAGCGGGAGGGCCTAGTCTGGAGCAGTTCTTC | CASSPLAGGPSLEQFF
TRBD2 | TRBJ2-1 | TRBV2 | . | TGTGCCAGCAGTTTTAGCGGGGTCCTGGGTGTGTACAATGAGCAGTTCTTC | CASSFSGVLGVYNEQFF
. | TRBJ2-3 | TRBV7-8 | . | TGTGCCAGCAGCCCGATATCCGGGAGAAGTCGGCAGTATTTT | CASSPISGRSRQYF
. | TRBJ2-5 | TRBV2 | once | TGTGCCAGCAGTGAAGGGGGAGGAGGAGAGACCCAGTACTTC | CASSEGGGGETQYF
. | TRBJ2-5 | TRBV6-6 | few | TGTGCCACCCGGGACCCTCCCAGGGGCCCGGAGACCCAGTACTTC | CATRDPPRGPETQYF
TRBD1 | TRBJ1-3 | TRBV27 | . | TGTGCCAGCAGTTTAAAGGTCAGGGGGCCTGGAAACACCATATATTTT | CASSLKVRGPGNTIYF
. | TRBJ1-1 | TRBV6-5 | . | TGTGCCAGCAGTTACTCGGCAGGAGGGCTTCCCACTGAAGCTTTCTTT | CASSYSAGGLPTEAFF
TRBD1 | TRBJ1-2 | TRBV5-8 | medium-sized | TGTGCCAGCAGCTATGGGACAGGGAATGGCTACACCTTC | CASSYGTGNGYTF
TRBD1 | TRBJ1-2 | TRBV11-2 | . | TGTGCCAGCAGCCCTAGGACAGGGAGCCATGGCTACACCTTC | CASSPRTGSHGYTF
. | TRBJ2-1 | TRBV6-4 | . | TGTGCCAGGGCTAGCAGTTACAATGAGCAGTTCTTC | CARASSYNEQFF
. | TRBJ2-2 | TRBV2 | . | TGTGCCAGCAGTGTGACATCGAACACCGGGGAGCTGTTTTTT | CASSVTSNTGELFF
TRBD1 | TRBJ1-5 | TRBV29-1 | . | TGCAGCGTAGGGACAGGGGTGAATCAGCCCCAGCATTTT | CSVGTGVNQPQHF
TRBD2 | TRBJ2-7 | TRBV19 | . | TGTGCCAGTAGTCCCGAAAGCGGGACCCGACTTTCCGCGCAGTACTTC | CASSPESGTRLSAQYF
. | TRBJ2-7 | TRBV6-5 | . | TGTGCCAGCAAAGAGGGCTACTCCTACGAGCAGTACTTC | CASKEGYSYEQYF
. | TRBJ2-1 | TRBV2 | . | TGTGCCAGCAGTGTGCGGGGAGGGGGGATAGATGAGCAGTTCTTC | CASSVRGGGIDEQFF
. | TRBJ1-2 | TRBV5-6 | . | TGTGCCAGCAGCCTGGACAGTGGCGCCTATGGCTACACCTTC | CASSLDSGAYGYTF
. | TRBJ1-2 | TRBV10-1 | . | TGCGCCAGCAGTGAGTCGAAGGAGTCTAACTATGGCTACACCTTC | CASSESKESNYGYTF
. | TRBJ2-7 | TRBV11-3 | . | TGTGCCAGCAGCTTAGAAGAGGAGGGACGGCAGTACTTC | CASSLEEEGRQYF
. | TRBJ2-4 | TRBV19 | . | TGTGCCAGTAGTATAGATTGGCTAGCGCCTAACATTCAGTACTTC | CASSIDWLAPNIQYF
TRBD2 | TRBJ2-1 | TRBV5-4 | . | TGTGCCAGCAGCTATACCCTTCTGCTAGCGGGGTCCTACAATGAGCAGTTCTTC | CASSYTLLLAGSYNEQFF
TRBD2 | TRBJ2-1 | TRBV24-1 | . | TGTGCCACCAGTGAGCTAGCGGGAGCACGCAATGAGCAGTTCTTC | CATSELAGARNEQFF
. | TRBJ2-5 | TRBV19 | . | TGTGCCAGTAGTATAGGAAGAACTCAAGAGACCCAGTACTTC | CASSIGRTQETQYF
. | TRBJ1-5 | TRBV24-1 | . | TGTGCCACCAGTGGGGGGACACTAAGAAATCAGCCCCAGCATTTT | CATSGGTLRNQPQHF
TRBD1 | TRBJ2-7 | TRBV11-1 | once | TGTGCCAGCAGCTTTCCGACAGGGGGCGTCGACGAGCAGTACTTC | CASSFPTGGVDEQYF
TRBD1 | TRBJ1-1 | TRBV5-1 | . | TGCGCCAGCAGCTTGATCTCGGGGCAGGGGGCGCAGGCTTTCTTT | CASSLISGQGAQAFF
. | TRBJ2-7 | TRBV7-2 | . | TGTGCCAGCAGCTATTCAAGGGGGTACGAGCAGTACTTC | CASSYSRGYEQYF
. | TRBJ1-6 | TRBV6-5 | . | TGTGCCAGCAGTTACTCGACAGGCGGCTCACCCCTCCACTTT | CASSYSTGGSPLHF
. | TRBJ1-2 | TRBV4-3 | . | TGCGCCAGCAGCCAAGATCATCGTCTATATGGCTACACCTTC | CASSQDHRLYGYTF
TRBD1 | TRBJ2-1 | TRBV27 | . | TGTGCCAGCAGTTTGCGCGGACAGGTCATCGGGGTCAATGAGCAGTTCTTC | CASSLRGQVIGVNEQFF
. | TRBJ1-6 | TRBV7-2 | . | TGTGCCAGCAGCTGGTACAGGGAGACCTATAATTCACCCCTCCACTTT | CASSWYRETYNSPLHF
TRBD2 | TRBJ2-7 | TRBV5-1 | . | TGCGCCAGCAGGGTGGTATGGGGGGGAGAGGCCTACGAGCAGTACTTC | CASRVVWGGEAYEQYF
. | TRBJ2-1 | TRBV6-2/TRBV6-3 | once | TGTGCCAGCAGCCCTTCGGGCGGGTGGAGCTCCTACAATGAGCAGTTCTTC | CASSPSGGWSSYNEQFF
. | TRBJ1-2 | TRBV5-1 | . | TGCGCCAGCAGCTTGGTTCGATGGCAGCAGGGTGGCTACACCTTC | CASSLVRWQQGGYTF
TRBD1 | TRBJ2-1 | TRBV7-9 | few | TGTGCCAGCAGCTTAGACAGGGGGCACAATGAGCAGTTCTTC | CASSLDRGHNEQFF
TRBD2 | TRBJ2-7 | TRBV6-2/TRBV6-3 | . | TGTGCCAGCAGTTTAGCTGGGGCTAGCGGCTCCTACGAGCAGTACTTC | CASSLAGASGSYEQYF
. | TRBJ2-3 | TRBV5-1 | . | TGCGCCAGCCGCGCCCCCACAGATACGCAGTATTTT | CASRAPTDTQYF
TRBD2 | TRBJ2-5 | TRBV7-2 | . | TGTGCCAGCAGCTTCGGGGGGCCCGGGACTAGCGGGAGGGGGCAGACCCAGTACTTC | CASSFGGPGTSGRGQTQYF
. | TRBJ2-5 | TRBV29-1 | . | TGCAGCGTTGATAGGACACTCTCCAGGGAGACCCAGTACTTC | CSVDRTLSRETQYF
. | TRBJ1-2 | TRBV18 | once | TGTGCCAGCTCGGCCGGGACAACCTCTGGCTACACCTTC | CASSAGTTSGYTF
. | TRBJ1-1 | TRBV4-3 | . | TGCGCCAGCAGCCAAGCACTCAGGGGTGCGGACACTGAAGCTTTCTTT | CASSQALRGADTEAFF
TRBD1 | TRBJ2-3 | TRBV6-5 | . | TGTGCCAGCAGACGGACAGGGCGGACAGATACGCAGTATTTT | CASRRTGRTDTQYF
. | TRBJ2-1 | TRBV7-2 | once | TGTGCCAGCAGCTTACTAGGTTATGAGCAGTTCTTC | CASSLLGYEQFF
TRBD1 | TRBJ1-2 | TRBV24-1 | . | TGTGCCACCAGTGATGAAACCCCGGGACAGATCTATGGCTACACCTTC | CATSDETPGQIYGYTF
. | TRBJ1-1 | TRBV6-2/TRBV6-3 | . | TGTGCCAGCACCCCCGAGGGGGTTCGGAACACTGAAGCTTTCTTT | CASTPEGVRNTEAFF
. | TRBJ1-6 | TRBV6-2/TRBV6-3 | . | TGTGCCAGCAGTTATATCGGCAGACAGAATTCACCCCTCCACTTT | CASSYIGRQNSPLHF
. | TRBJ2-7 | TRBV5-4 | . | TGTGCCAGCAGTTTACCCCCGGGGTACGAGCAGTACTTC | CASSLPPGYEQYF